Below are 20 T cell receptor beta chains sequenced from a single sample in a study of shared clonotypes between healthy human individuals. TCRdb keeps only in-frame clones here, not all; method: immunoSEQ multiplex PCR. Found here are 2,100,000 or so clones, almost 96% of them singletons; the top ten hold around 0.13%. Material: naive CD4+ T cells sorted from blood. Subset meaning: CD45RA+ positively selected. These receptors were obtained from a man aged 18 to 29 in good health.

V is TRBV7-2 and J is TRBJ2-7; D is unresolved. The CDR3 length is 15 residues. Trimming left V 2 bases short and J 0 bases short, with 11 bases between. CDR1 SGHTA and CDR2 FQGNSA come from the germline V gene. The CDR3 DNA sequence: TGTGCCAGCAGCTTACAATCTGGCATCTCCTACGAGCAGTACTTC. Encoded protein: CASSLQSGISYEQYF.

This chain uses TRBV7-3 with TRBJ1-2; no clear D. CDR1 is SGHTA, CDR2 FQGTGA, per germline. V dropped 5 bases and J dropped 4 bases, with 2 bases sitting between them. This CDR3 comprises 10 residues. The CDR3 bases are TGTGCCAGCAGCCCCTATGGCTACACCTTC. It codes for CASSPYGYTF.

V usage is TRBV2 and J usage is TRBJ1-1; D not certain. There are 12 residues in the CDR3. Trimming left V 6 bases short and J 4 bases short, with 9 bases between. Per the germline V gene, CDR1 is SNHLY and CDR2 is FYNNEI. The CDR3 sequence is CASRADPTEAFF. In DNA, the CDR3 is TGTGCCAGCAGGGCGGACCCCACTGAAGCTTTCTTT.

The rearrangement uses TRBV25-1 and TRBJ1-2; 10 positions match TRBD1. This CDR3 comprises 18 residues. The germline V gene has CDR1 MGHDK and CDR2 SYGVNS. The V gene end was trimmed by 5 bases and the J gene end by 0 bases; junction bases not matched to a gene: 12. The CDR3, as DNA: TGTGCCAGCAGTTCCCCCGGGACAGGGGCCTATCCTAACTATGGCTACACCTTC. Its protein is CASSSPGTGAYPNYGYTF.

The V and J genes are TRBV14 and TRBJ2-7; the D gene is possibly TRBD1 (5 bases). Trimming pared 4 bases from V and 6 bases from J, leaving 13 bases between. Looked up from germline, CDR1 is SGHDN and CDR2 is FVKESK. The CDR3 totals 13 residues. The CDR3 DNA sequence: TGTGCCAGCAGCCCCGTTGTAAGGGGCGAGCAGTACTTC. Translated, it gives CASSPVVRGEQYF.

V gene TRBV6-1 combines with J gene TRBJ2-3; 8 bases are shared with TRBD2. In germline, CDR1 is MNHNS, CDR2 SASEGT. V shed 4 bases, J shed 0 bases, and the junction held 6 bases outside the gene matches. The CDR3 has 16 amino acids. CDR3 DNA sequence: TGTGCCAGCAGTGGTCCTAGCGGGTTGAGCACAGATACGCAGTATTTT. Translating it yields CASSGPSGLSTDTQYF.

Here the CDR3 DNA reads TGTGCCAGCCTACGGACGGGGACTGAAGCTTTCTTT. It is translated as CASLRTGTEAFF. The chain carries TRBV6-6 and TRBJ1-1; D is unresolved. V shed 8 bases and J shed 5 bases, with 12 bases lying between them. The CDR3 has 12 residues. Germline lookup yields CDR1 MNHNY and CDR2 SVGAGI (reference sequence).

This chain links TRBV28 with TRBJ2-5, with 7 positions matching TRBD1. The CDR3 contains 16 residues. CDR1 MDHEN and CDR2 SYDVKM come from the germline V gene. V shed 2 bases, J shed 7 bases, and the junction held 13 bases outside the gene matches. The CDR3 here is CASSLRGLALVGTQYF. The CDR3 bases are TGTGCCAGCAGTTTAAGGGGGCTAGCTTTAGTTGGGACCCAGTACTTC.

A single count supports this clone. Different DNA sequences within this sample yield the same CDR3. For the CDR3, the DNA is TGTGCCAGCAGCGTCGGAGGTTCTCAAGAGACCCAGTACTTC. Encoded protein: CASSVGGSQETQYF. The genes are TRBV9 and TRBJ2-5; D might be TRBD2 (5 bases). Deletions cut 2 bases from V and 2 bases from J, with 10 bases between. Germline assignment: CDR1 SGDLS and CDR2 YYNGEE. This CDR3 has 14 residues.

This sequence joins TRBV7-9 and TRBJ1-2; no clear D. Between the trimmed V and J ends, which lost 4 bases and 4 bases, there was a span of 22 bases. This CDR3 is 17 amino acids long. The germline V gene encodes CDR1 SEHNR and CDR2 FQNEAQ (reference sequence). The CDR3: CASSSWEGGAASYGYTF. DNA for the CDR3: TGTGCCAGCAGCTCCTGGGAAGGAGGCGCAGCTTCCTATGGCTACACCTTC. Full variable domain (remainder filled in from reference TRBV7-9 and TRBJ1-2): DTGVSQNPRHKITKRGQNVTFRCDPISEHNRLYWYRQTLGQGPEFLTYFQNEAQLEKSRLLSDRFSAERPKGSFSTLEIQRTEQGDSAMYLCASSSWEGGAASYGYTFGSGTRLTVV.

For this clone: The sample contains more than one DNA sequence encoding this CDR3. The chain joins TRBV30 to TRBJ2-1; TRBD2 matches 9 bases. V was pared by 2 bases and J by 4 bases, with 9 bases of the junction left unmatched. CDR1 GTSNPN and CDR2 SVGIG come from the germline V gene (reference sequence). The CDR3 sequence is 16 residues long. The CDR3 DNA reads TGTGCCTGGAGTCCTCCGGGACTAGCACGATACAATGAGCAGTTCTTC. This gives the protein CAWSPPGLARYNEQFF.

The genes are TRBV6-4 and TRBJ1-1; perhaps TRBD1 as D (5 bases). There are 16 residues in the CDR3. The V end lost 2 bases, the J end lost 2 bases, and 15 bases lay between the germline ends. Germline V CDR1 and CDR2: MRHNA, SNTAGT. The CDR3: CASSDNLGQGNTEAFF. CDR3 DNA sequence: TGTGCCAGCAGTGACAACTTGGGGCAGGGTAACACTGAAGCTTTCTTT.

The V gene is TRBV30, the J gene TRBJ2-7; possibly TRBD2 for D (7 bases). The germline V gene has CDR1 GTSNPN and CDR2 SVGIG (reference sequence). Trimming took off 3 bases at V and 0 bases at J, with 12 bases between the two ends. This CDR3 contains 14 residues. The CDR3 region has the DNA TGTGCCTGGAGGCAGGGAGGGGGCTCCTACGAGCAGTACTTC. Translating it yields CAWRQGGGSYEQYF.

V gene TRBV19 combines with J gene TRBJ2-3, with 8 bases matching TRBD2. Germline V CDR1 and CDR2: LNHDA, SQIVND (reference sequence). There are 13 residues in the CDR3. CDR3 loop: CAAGTRNTDTQYF. In DNA form, the CDR3 reads TGTGCTGCGGGGACTAGAAACACAGATACGCAGTATTTT. Based on the CDR3 plus reference TRBV19 and TRBJ2-3, the full variable domain is DGGITQSPKYLFRKEGQNVTLSCEQNLNHDAMYWYRQDPGQGLRLIYYSQIVNDFQKGDIAEGYSVSREKKESFPLTVTSAQKNPTAFYLCAAGTRNTDTQYFGPGTRLTVL.

This chain joins TRBV6-4 and TRBJ1-2; no reliable D call. The CDR3 has 13 residues. The V end was cut by 2 bases, the J end by 8 bases, with 12 bases between. Per the germline V gene, CDR1 is MRHNA and CDR2 is SNTAGT. The CDR3 protein is CASSDRGGGGYTF. The CDR3 region has the DNA TGTGCCAGCAGTGACCGCGGTGGAGGAGGCTACACCTTC.

The chain has TRBV5-1 and TRBJ2-1; TRBD2 matches 14 bases. Germline values: CDR1 SGHRS, CDR2 YFSETQ. This CDR3 is built from 15 residues. V shed 4 bases, J shed 5 bases, and the junction held 2 bases outside the gene matches. CDR3 sequence: CASSKGLAGDNEQFF. The CDR3 DNA is TGCGCCAGCAGCAAGGGACTAGCGGGAGACAATGAGCAGTTCTTC. Complete variable domain (other parts from reference TRBV5-1 and TRBJ2-1): KAGVTQTPRYLIKTRGQQVTLSCSPISGHRSVSWYQQTPGQGLQFLFEYFSETQRNKGNFPGRFSGRQFSNSRSEMNVSTLELGDSALYLCASSKGLAGDNEQFFGPGTRLTVL.

This chain joins TRBV30 and TRBJ1-1, with D uncertain. CDR3 length: 13 amino acids. The germline V and J ends were trimmed by 0 bases and 4 bases, with 9 bases remaining between them. Germline V lookup: CDR1 GTSNPN, CDR2 SVGIG (reference sequence). CDR3 bases: TGTGCCTGGAGTGTTGCCGAGGGCACTGAAGCTTTCTTT. This encodes CAWSVAEGTEAFF.

V is TRBV7-9 and J is TRBJ2-2; 9 bases match TRBD1. Trimming cost V 4 bases and J 2 bases; bases outside gene matches: 11. CDR3 size: 18 residues. Germline CDR1 is SEHNR and CDR2 is FQNEAQ (reference sequence). The CDR3 coding sequence is TGTGCCAGCAGCTCCGGGCTCGGACAGGGGCCAAACACCGGGGAGCTGTTTTTT. Its protein is CASSSGLGQGPNTGELFF.

V usage is TRBV7-6 and J usage is TRBJ2-3; D is unclear. The CDR3 contains 13 residues. Germline loops: CDR1 SGHVS, CDR2 FNYEAQ. V was trimmed by 1 base and J by 6 bases, leaving 8 bases between them. Written as DNA, the CDR3 is TGTGCCAGCAGCTTAGGGCAAATCGATACGCAGTATTTT. It specifies CASSLGQIDTQYF.

The chain links TRBV6-5 to TRBJ2-7; 7 nucleotides align to TRBD2. Germline V gives CDR1 MNHEY, CDR2 SVGAGI. The length of the CDR3 is 13 residues. J gave up 6 bases and V 6 bases, and 8 bases lay outside the gene matches. This chain's CDR3 is CASRDNSGGEQYF. The CDR3 DNA follows: TGTGCCAGCAGGGACAACTCGGGGGGCGAGCAGTACTTC.